This T cell receptor (beta chain) was sequenced for a study of T cell responses to AZD1222 COVID-19 vaccine. Whole-study results and caveats: Spike-specific TCR breadth rose after two AZD1222 doses, and depth rose as well.

J gave up 1 base and V 4 bases, and 5 bases lay outside the gene matches. The CDR3 runs to 16 residues. The V gene's germline CDR1 is SGDLS and CDR2 YYNGEE. To note about this clone: What it binds is not known.

Measured with immunoSEQ multiplex PCR; TCRdb has only the in-frame clones, and not every one. The sample includes more than 100,000 clones, roughly 85% seen only once; the top ten take around 8.3%. The sequences come from peripheral blood, collected 28 days after the second dose of the MenACWY control vaccine. V and J are TRBV9 and TRBJ2-2; 9 bases match TRBD2. This clonotype originated in an adult who received the MenACWY meningococcal vaccine as a control. CDR3 DNA: TGTGCCAGCAGCCCCGTAGCGGGAGTGAACACCGGGGAGCTGTTTTTT. Its protein is CASSPVAGVNTGELFF.